The 29 T cell receptor beta chains in this list originate from one sample, sequenced in a study of cytomegalovirus exposure and HLA in healthy donors. 60 Vbeta and 13 Jbeta primers were used in PCR. Only in-frame clones appear in the TCRdb table, and some are missing; sequencing was by immunoSEQ multiplex PCR. The sample includes 200,000 or so clones, 75% to 85% of them seen just once. The sequencing input was PBMCs. All receptors derive from a woman aged 45-65 years in good health and CMV-seropositive.

This clone appeared once. The J gene is TRBJ2-7, the V gene TRBV5-1; 8 bases match TRBD1. There are 14 residues in the CDR3. CDR1 is SGHRS, CDR2 YFSETQ, per germline. The V segment lost 4 bases and the J segment 3 bases; nucleotides outside the gene matches: 6. CDR3: CASSTGQGVYEQYF. As DNA, the CDR3 is TGCGCCAGCAGCACCGGACAGGGCGTCTACGAGCAGTACTTC.

V is TRBV19 and J is TRBJ2-3, with D possibly TRBD2 on 6 matching bases. CDR3 length: 15 residues. The V gene's germline CDR1 is LNHDA and CDR2 SQIVND (reference sequence). Trimming took 3 bases from V and 0 from J, leaving 10 bases between them. For the CDR3, the DNA is TGTGCCAGTAGTATTGCGGGAATGAGCACAGATACGCAGTATTTT. Amino acid sequence: CASSIAGMSTDTQYF.

The rearrangement links TRBV4-2 to TRBJ1-4; 7 nucleotides agree with TRBD1. The CDR3 length is 16 residues. Germline CDR1 and CDR2: LGHNA and YNFKEQ. V lost 2 bases and J lost 7; bases outside the gene matches: 10. Here the CDR3 reads CASSQISTGSGEKLFF. CDR3 sequence (DNA): TGTGCCAGCAGCCAAATATCGACAGGGAGCGGTGAAAAACTGTTTTTT.

For this clone: The junction departs from germline at one end; a sequencing error may be responsible. V usage is TRBV7-9 and J usage is TRBJ1-2; 9 bases are shared with TRBD1. Germline values: CDR1 SEHNR, CDR2 FQNEAQ (reference sequence). This CDR3 is built from 15 residues. CDR3 amino acids: CSSEPTGGARVGYTF. CDR3 sequence (DNA): TGTTCCAGCGAACCTACAGGGGGCGCAAGGGTTGGCTACACCTTC.

The gene calls are TRBV15 and TRBJ1-4; no definite D call. The V end was cut by 1 base, the J end by 7 bases, with 10 bases between. This CDR3 is 14 amino acids long. Looked up from germline, CDR1 is LNHNV and CDR2 is YYDKDF (reference sequence). In DNA, the CDR3 is TGTGCCACCAGCAGAGGTGGCTTTTCTGAAAAACTGTTTTTT. Its protein product is CATSRGGFSEKLFF.

The rearrangement links TRBV30 to TRBJ1-1, with 7 bases identical to TRBD1. Looked up from germline, CDR1 is GTSNPN and CDR2 is SVGIG (reference sequence). After removal of 4 bases from V and 4 bases from J, the junction contained 3 bases not matched to a gene. This CDR3 region has 12 residues. The CDR3 DNA reads TGTGCCTGGACCCAGGGGGGCACTGAAGCTTTCTTT. Protein: CAWTQGGTEAFF.

The chain uses TRBV7-2 and TRBJ2-5, with 7 bases matching TRBD2. TRBJ2-7 explains the end of the DNA better; the J call may be wrong. Germline V lookup: CDR1 SGHTA, CDR2 FQGNSA. This CDR3 region has 14 residues. CDR3 in amino acids: CASSTRAGSYEQYF. CDR3 sequence (DNA): TGTGCCAGCAGCACAAGAGCGGGGTCCTACGAGCAGTACTTC.

The chain couples TRBV28 to TRBJ2-7; TRBD2 matches at 9 bases. Losses at the gene ends were 2 bases for V and 0 bases for J; bases not matched to a gene: 5. The CDR3 runs 16 residues. Germline V gene sequence: CDR1 MDHEN, CDR2 SYDVKM. The CDR3 here is CASSLAGTSFSYEQYF. CDR3 DNA: TGTGCCAGCAGTTTAGCCGGGACTAGCTTCTCCTACGAGCAGTACTTC.

V and J are TRBV4-1 and TRBJ2-7; 13 bases are a match to TRBD2. This CDR3 has 16 amino acids. The germline gives CDR1 MGHRA, CDR2 YSYEKL. Trimming took 0 bases from V and 3 from J; bases not matched to a gene: 2. The CDR3 region is CASSQERTSGSYEQYF. The CDR3 DNA follows: TGCGCCAGCAGCCAAGAAAGGACTAGCGGGAGCTACGAGCAGTACTTC.

The chain couples TRBV28 to TRBJ2-3, with 8 nucleotides matching TRBD2. Trimming at V came to 5 bases and at J to 10 bases, leaving 8 bases not matched to a gene. The length of the CDR3 is 13 residues. Per germline, CDR1 MDHEN and CDR2 SYDVKM. CDR3 DNA sequence: TGTGCCAGCAGTATAAATGGCGGGAGGCCGCAGTATTTT. Encoded protein: CASSINGGRPQYF.

V gene TRBV5-4 combines with J gene TRBJ2-7; TRBD1 matches 8 bases. Trimming took 3 bases from V and 5 from J; bases not matched to a gene: 10. This CDR3 contains 15 residues. Germline V CDR1 and CDR2: SGHNT, YYREEE (reference sequence). The CDR3 nucleotides are TGTGCCAGCAGCTATCAACAGGGGGTAGTCCACGAGCAGTACTTC. It is translated as CASSYQQGVVHEQYF. The full variable domain, rest sourced from reference TRBV5-4 and TRBJ2-7, is ETGVTQSPTHLIKTRGQQVTLRCSSQSGHNTVSWYQQALGQGPQFIFQYYREEENGRGNFPPRFSGLQFPNYSSELNVNALELDDSALYLCASSYQQGVVHEQYFGPGTRLTVT.

In DNA form, the CDR3 reads TGTGCCATCACCGGACAGGGAACCTTGTCCGAGCAGTACTTC. Amino acids: CAITGQGTLSEQYF. The rearrangement links TRBV10-3 to TRBJ2-7; 8 bases map to TRBD1. With 7 bases clipped from V and 6 bases from J, the junction kept 11 bases outside the gene matches. The CDR3 covers 14 residues. Germline V gene sequence: CDR1 ENHRY, CDR2 SYGVKD.

This rearrangement joins TRBV9 to TRBJ2-5; weak D call: TRBD2 (7 bases). Deletions cut 4 bases from V and 7 bases from J, with 14 bases between. The germline V gene has CDR1 SGDLS and CDR2 YYNGEE. The CDR3 has 13 amino acids. CDR3 in amino acids: CASSYREGGTQYF. In nucleotides, the CDR3 is TGTGCCAGCAGCTACAGGGAGGGAGGGACCCAGTACTTC.

About this clone itself: Since the CDR3 does not end with the conserved phenylalanine or tryptophan, this likely comes from a read error. The genes are TRBV6-5 and TRBJ1-1; 9 nucleotides line up with TRBD1. The V gene end was trimmed by 7 bases and the J gene end by 5 bases; junction bases not matched to a gene: 8. CDR3 length equals 14 residues. Germline V gene sequence: CDR1 MNHEY, CDR2 SVGAGI. The CDR3 DNA is TGTGCCAGCAAATTCCGGGACAGGGCGACTGAAGCTTTCCTT. Amino acid sequence: CASKFRDRATEAFL.

The CDR3 spells CASLRQGGTGELFF. The DNA of the CDR3 is TGTGCCAGCCTCCGACAGGGAGGCACCGGGGAGCTGTTTTTT. The chain is built from TRBV2 and TRBJ2-2; tentative D call: TRBD1 (7 bases). The V and J ends lost 8 bases and 4 bases respectively, with 14 bases between them. The CDR3 contains 14 residues. The germline V gene encodes CDR1 SNHLY and CDR2 FYNNEI.

This sequence joins TRBV21-1 and TRBJ1-6; the table's D call of TRBD1 was not tested on the DNA. TRBV21-1 is described as a pseudogene. The CDR3 spans 20 residues. This CDR3 reads CASSPRSVRGRGGISSPLHF. The CDR3 nucleotides are TGTGCCAGCAGCCCGAGATCGGTGAGGGGGCGAGGTGGAATCAGTTCACCCCTCCACTTT.

This clone was observed once. This chain uses TRBV18 with TRBJ1-4; D gene uncertain. The length of the CDR3 is 16 residues. Germline V gene data show CDR1 as KGHSH and CDR2 as LQKENI. Trimming removed 2 bases at V and 0 bases at J, with 10 bases between. As DNA, the CDR3 is TGTGCCAGCTCACCATTTGAGGCTGCAACTAATGAAAAACTGTTTTTT. Amino acids: CASSPFEAATNEKLFF.

V gene TRBV2 combines with J gene TRBJ2-3, with D uncertain. The V gene's germline CDR1 is SNHLY and CDR2 FYNNEI. The length of the CDR3 is 16 residues. V was cut by 6 bases and J by 2 bases, with 18 bases left in between. The chain's CDR3 is CASSLSDRGDTDTQYF. The CDR3 region has the DNA TGTGCCAGCAGCCTCTCGGATCGCGGTGACACAGATACGCAGTATTTT.

The gene calls are TRBV28 and TRBJ2-1; possibly TRBD1 for D (6 bases). This CDR3 contains 14 residues. Trimming shortened V by 3 bases and J by 5 bases, and 11 bases separated the two germline ends. Germline CDR1 reads MDHEN; CDR2 reads SYDVKM. This chain's CDR3 is CASSLIQGNNEQFF. DNA for the CDR3: TGTGCCAGCAGTTTGATTCAGGGGAACAATGAGCAGTTCTTC.

This clone was observed once. The genes are TRBV5-1 and TRBJ2-1, with TRBD2 as a possible D gene (7 bases). The germline gives CDR1 SGHRS, CDR2 YFSETQ. V lost 6 bases and J lost 7, with 20 bases in between. The CDR3 is 15 amino acids. CDR3 sequence reads: CASNVFGGGTNEQFF. DNA for the CDR3: TGCGCCAGCAACGTATTTGGGGGGGGCACGAATGAGCAGTTCTTC.

The V call is TRBV7-8, the J call TRBJ1-1; D unresolved. The V end was cut by 3 bases, the J end by 1 base, with 6 bases between. Looked up from germline, CDR1 is SGHVS and CDR2 is FQNEAQ. This CDR3 contains 13 residues. CDR3 DNA: TGTGCCAGCAGCTTCCGGTCGAACACTGAAGCTTTCTTT. Protein product: CASSFRSNTEAFF.

The chain has TRBV6-1 and TRBJ1-2; possibly TRBD1 for D (6 bases). The CDR3 extends over 11 amino acids. The V and J ends lost 2 bases and 9 bases respectively, with 7 bases between them. CDR1 and CDR2 (germline): MNHNS, SASEGT. Here the CDR3 reads CASSERDSYTF. DNA of the CDR3: TGTGCCAGCAGTGAAAGGGACAGCTACACCTTC.

This rearrangement joins TRBV4-1 to TRBJ1-6; D unclear. CDR1 is MGHRA and CDR2 is YSYEKL in the germline V gene. This CDR3 is built from 13 residues. V gave up 2 bases and J gave up 7 bases, with 6 bases separating them. This CDR3 is CASSQRQNSPLHF. The DNA of the CDR3 is TGCGCCAGCAGCCAAAGACAAAATTCACCCCTCCACTTT.

The chain joins TRBV6-1 to TRBJ2-5, with D perhaps matching TRBD1 (6 bases). V lost 9 bases and J lost 1, with 9 bases in between. The germline gives CDR1 MNHNS, CDR2 SASEGT. The CDR3 loop spans 12 amino acids. CDR3 in amino acids: CASRQVQETQYF. In DNA, the CDR3 is TGTGCCAGTAGACAGGTCCAAGAGACCCAGTACTTC.

The genes are TRBV2 and TRBJ2-1, with D possibly being TRBD2 (6 bases). The V gene lost 6 bases and the J gene lost 5 bases, with 8 bases spanning the gap. CDR1 and CDR2 from the germline V gene are SNHLY and FYNNEI. The CDR3 runs to 12 residues. CDR3 coding DNA: TGTGCCAGCAGAGGGACTCACAATGAGCAGTTCTTC. It yields the protein CASRGTHNEQFF. Together with reference TRBV2 and TRBJ2-1, the CDR3 gives the full variable domain: EPEVTQTPSHQVTQMGQEVILRCVPISNHLYFYWYRQILGQKVEFLVSFYNNEISEKSEIFDDQFSVERPDGSNFTLKIRSTKLEDSAMYFCASRGTHNEQFFGPGTRLTVL.

The V and J genes are TRBV13 and TRBJ2-7; D call uncertain. This CDR3 region has 16 residues. Germline V gives CDR1 PRHDT, CDR2 FYEKMQ (reference sequence). The V end lost 4 bases, the J end lost 6 bases, and 22 bases lay between the germline ends. CDR3 nucleotides: TGTGCCAGCAGCTCTGCGTCCCTCCGTCGTCCTCTCGAGCAGTACTTC. The encoded protein is CASSSASLRRPLEQYF.

The chain has TRBV6-5 and TRBJ1-4; TRBD1 matches at 9 bases. The junction had 3 bases not matched to a gene; V was cut back by 0 bases and J by 7 bases. Looked up from germline, CDR1 is MNHEY and CDR2 is SVGAGI. This CDR3 contains 15 residues. As DNA, the CDR3 is TGTGCCAGCAGTTACTCGGGACAGGGTGTTGAAAAACTGTTTTTT. Its translation is CASSYSGQGVEKLFF.

This chain uses TRBV9 with TRBJ2-1; 13 bases fit TRBD2. Germline V gene lookup returns CDR1 SGDLS and CDR2 YYNGEE. The CDR3 extends over 18 amino acids. Trimming took 0 bases from V and 4 from J; bases not matched to a gene: 7. CDR3 region: CASSVGGTSGMGYNEQFF. CDR3 nucleotide sequence: TGTGCCAGCAGCGTAGGGGGGACTAGCGGGATGGGTTACAATGAGCAGTTCTTC.

This clone was found once. The chain couples TRBV5-6 to TRBJ2-5; 7 nucleotides align to TRBD2. The J call may be in error: the DNA end matches TRBJ2-7 better. The CDR3 is made up of 17 amino acids. From germline, CDR1 is SGHDT and CDR2 YYEEEE. The CDR3 sequence is CASSSPRLALSSYEQYF. In nucleotides, the CDR3 is TGTGCCAGCAGCTCGCCCCGACTAGCACTCAGCTCCTACGAGCAGTACTTC.